The 31 T cell receptor beta chains below come from one sample, sequenced in a study of T cell responses to AZD1222 COVID-19 vaccine. The data were produced by immunoSEQ multiplex PCR, yet TCRdb's version contains in-frame clones alone and is incomplete. The repertoire consists of 100,000 to 130,000 clones, with under 95% occurring once and the leading ten covering 22%. This specimen consisted of peripheral blood, obtained on day 0 of AZD1222 vaccination. The receptors originated from an adult in good health.

The chain recombines TRBV4-3 with TRBJ1-3; D is undetermined. Germline V gene sequence: CDR1 LGHNA, CDR2 YSLEER. Deletions cut 0 bases from V and 3 bases from J, with 9 bases between. CDR3 length: 15 amino acids. The CDR3 DNA reads TGCGCCAGCAGCCAAGAGAAGGGTAGTGGAAACACCATATATTTT. Residues: CASSQEKGSGNTIYF.

This chain uses TRBV7-3 with TRBJ1-6; D remains unclear. CDR3 length: 13 residues. V was shortened by 5 bases and J by 7 bases, with 9 bases between the two germline ends. Germline V gene lookup returns CDR1 SGHTA and CDR2 FQGTGA. DNA of the CDR3: TGTGCCAGCAGCCCCACCACGAATTCACCCCTCCACTTT. It encodes CASSPTTNSPLHF.

The rearrangement uses TRBV3-1 (or the pseudogene TRBV3-2) and TRBJ2-1; D is unclear. Germline loops: CDR1 LGHDT, CDR2 YNNKEL (reference sequence). V was cut by 6 bases and J by 5 bases, with 5 bases left in between. This CDR3 spans 11 amino acids. The CDR3 reads CASRFNNEQFF. CDR3 nucleotide sequence: TGTGCCAGCAGATTCAACAATGAGCAGTTCTTC.

The chain employs TRBV21-1 and TRBJ1-2; TRBD1, the table's D call, was not compared with the DNA. TRBV21-1 is recorded as a pseudogene. The CDR3 runs 16 residues. In nucleotides, the CDR3 is TGTGCCAGCAGCAAAGTGGGAGACAGGGTCTTATATGGCTACACCTTC. Translating it yields CASSKVGDRVLYGYTF.

This clone was seen a handful of times. The chain joins TRBV7-9 to TRBJ2-7; 14 positions agree with TRBD2. After removal of 5 bases from V and 6 bases from J, the junction contained 3 bases not matched to a gene. The CDR3 sequence is 14 residues long. CDR1 is SEHNR and CDR2 is FQNEAQ in the germline V gene (reference sequence). The CDR3 is CASSTGLAGGEQYF. The CDR3 bases are TGTGCCAGCAGCACCGGACTAGCGGGGGGCGAGCAGTACTTC. Combining the CDR3 with reference TRBV7-9 and TRBJ2-7 gives the whole variable domain DTGVSQNPRHKITKRGQNVTFRCDPISEHNRLYWYRQTLGQGPEFLTYFQNEAQLEKSRLLSDRFSAERPKGSFSTLEIQRTEQGDSAMYLCASSTGLAGGEQYFGPGTRLTVT.

V usage is TRBV5-8 and J usage is TRBJ1-1; 9 bases map to TRBD1. Per the germline V gene, CDR1 is SGHTS and CDR2 is YDEGEE. The CDR3 has 17 residues. Trimming at V came to 6 bases and at J to 1 base, leaving 13 bases not matched to a gene. In nucleotides, the CDR3 is TGTGCCAGCAACGAAGGAGCAGGACAGGGGCCGAACACTGAAGCTTTCTTT. It translates to CASNEGAGQGPNTEAFF.

The rearrangement links TRBV29-1 to TRBJ2-3, with a tentative D call TRBD2 (6 bases). This CDR3 has 15 amino acids. Germline V gene sequence: CDR1 SQVTM, CDR2 ANQGSEA. V lost 1 base and J 2 bases, leaving 13 bases between the germline ends. CDR3 residues: CSVEGEDIFTDTQYF. The CDR3 DNA reads TGCAGCGTTGAAGGGGAGGACATCTTCACAGATACGCAGTATTTT.

The chain is built from TRBV9 and TRBJ2-1; D gene uncertain. The CDR3 extends over 14 amino acids. The ends were cut back, 0 bases at V and 4 bases at J, with 8 bases in the middle. CDR1 SGDLS and CDR2 YYNGEE come from the germline V gene. CDR3 coding DNA: TGTGCCAGCAGCGTAGCTGGCTCATACAATGAGCAGTTCTTC. Its translation is CASSVAGSYNEQFF.

The rearrangement joins TRBV5-1 to TRBJ1-2; possible D gene TRBD1, 5 bases. The CDR3 runs to 13 residues. Germline values: CDR1 SGHRS, CDR2 YFSETQ. V gave up 5 bases and J gave up 4 bases, with 12 bases separating them. This CDR3 is CASRTALSYGYTF. The CDR3, as DNA: TGCGCCAGCAGGACAGCCCTTAGCTATGGCTACACCTTC.

The chain links TRBV5-5 to TRBJ1-2, with a possible D match to TRBD1 (5 bases). The V and J ends lost 0 bases and 2 bases respectively, with 5 bases between them. This CDR3 has 13 amino acids. Germline CDR1 is SGHKS and CDR2 is YYEKEE (reference sequence). The CDR3 region is CASSLGDNYGYTF. DNA of the CDR3: TGTGCCAGCAGCTTGGGGGACAACTATGGCTACACCTTC.

The V and J genes are TRBV3-1 (or the pseudogene TRBV3-2) and TRBJ1-1, with TRBD1 matching 7 bases. After removal of 4 bases from V and 4 bases from J, the junction contained 15 bases not matched to a gene. This CDR3 contains 17 residues. Germline assignment: CDR1 LGHDT and CDR2 YNNKEL (reference sequence). Here the CDR3 DNA reads TGTGCCAGCAGCCCTTGGTTAGGGGGCGCCCAGTTCACTGAAGCTTTCTTT. Translating gives CASSPWLGGAQFTEAFF.

The chain is built from TRBV28 and TRBJ2-1; TRBD2 might be the D (7 bases). The CDR3 has 20 amino acids. Deletions cut 5 bases from V and 6 bases from J, with 32 bases between. Germline assignment: CDR1 MDHEN and CDR2 SYDVKM. The CDR3 nucleotides read TGTGCCAGCAGTCCTCAGCGGAGCGGGACTATCAGGGCGGGGGCCAATGAGCAGTTCTTC. It codes for CASSPQRSGTIRAGANEQFF.

V and J are TRBV5-1 and TRBJ1-2; TRBD1 aligns across 9 bases. In germline, CDR1 is SGHRS, CDR2 YFSETQ. With 1 base clipped from V and 7 bases from J, the junction kept 8 bases outside the gene matches. The CDR3 runs 15 residues. The CDR3: CASSLTGGQRGGYTF. The CDR3 region has the DNA TGCGCCAGCAGCTTGACAGGGGGCCAAAGGGGTGGCTACACCTTC.

In the case of this clone: Distinct nucleotide sequences in the sample also encode this CDR3. The gene calls are TRBV19 and TRBJ1-3, with D possibly TRBD1 on 6 matching bases. CDR3 length equals 15 residues. Deletions cut 6 bases from V and 0 bases from J, with 12 bases between. Germline V gene lookup returns CDR1 LNHDA and CDR2 SQIVND (reference sequence). The CDR3 region has the DNA TGTGCCAGTAGCCCTGGGGGGGCCTCTGGAAACACCATATATTTT. Residues: CASSPGGASGNTIYF. The variable domain in full, with the rest retrieved from reference TRBV19 and TRBJ1-3, is DGGITQSPKYLFRKEGQNVTLSCEQNLNHDAMYWYRQDPGQGLRLIYYSQIVNDFQKGDIAEGYSVSREKKESFPLTVTSAQKNPTAFYLCASSPGGASGNTIYFGEGSWLTVV.

This chain connects TRBV9 to TRBJ2-5; TRBD1 aligns across 11 bases. From germline, CDR1 is SGDLS and CDR2 YYNGEE. V trimming: 2 bases; J trimming: 4 bases; junction bases outside the gene matches: 7. This CDR3 is built from 16 residues. CDR3 DNA sequence: TGTGCCAGCAGCGTTTACACCGGGACAGGGGGAGAGACCCAGTACTTC. This gives the protein CASSVYTGTGGETQYF.

V is TRBV9 and J is TRBJ1-5; 8 positions agree with TRBD1. CDR3 length: 15 amino acids. J lost 3 bases, V lost 4 bases, and 6 bases had no gene match. Germline V gives CDR1 SGDLS, CDR2 YYNGEE. The CDR3 sequence: CASSITGGVNQPQHF. The CDR3 coding sequence is TGTGCCAGCAGCATAACAGGGGGTGTCAATCAGCCCCAGCATTTT.

This clone showed up just once. The V gene is TRBV29-1, the J gene TRBJ2-1, with 14 bases identical to TRBD2. CDR3 length equals 14 residues. Germline V gives CDR1 SQVTM, CDR2 ANQGSEA. With 5 bases clipped from V and 15 bases from J, the junction kept 12 bases outside the gene matches. The CDR3 sequence is CSVTTSGGAGSRFF. CDR3 in DNA: TGCAGCGTTACGACTAGCGGGGGGGCCGGGTCGCGGTTCTTC.

The chain has TRBV11-2 and TRBJ1-2; maybe TRBD1 (6 bases). Trimming stripped 1 base from V and 0 bases from J, with 12 bases between. Germline V CDR1 and CDR2: SGHAT, FQNNGV. The CDR3 loop spans 16 amino acids. Here the CDR3 reads CASSLVTGQPNYGYTF. The CDR3 nucleotides are TGTGCCAGCAGCTTAGTGACGGGACAACCTAACTATGGCTACACCTTC. Variable domain in full (rest from reference TRBV11-2 and TRBJ1-2): EAGVAQSPRYKIIEKRQSVAFWCNPISGHATLYWYQQILGQGPKLLIQFQNNGVVDDSQLPKDRFSAERLKGVDSTLKIQPAKLEDSAVYLCASSLVTGQPNYGYTFGSGTRLTVV.

This sequence joins TRBV13 and TRBJ1-6, with D maybe TRBD1 (6 bases). Trimming cost V 9 bases and J 8 bases, with 17 bases left between them. The CDR3 is made up of 14 amino acids. Looked up from germline, CDR1 is PRHDT and CDR2 is FYEKMQ (reference sequence). The CDR3 DNA reads TGTGCCAGTCATCGGAGGGGGATTGATTCACCCCTCCACTTT. Amino acids: CASHRRGIDSPLHF.

The chain joins TRBV2 to TRBJ2-1; no clear D gene. The germline V gene has CDR1 SNHLY and CDR2 FYNNEI. CDR3 size: 12 residues. Trimming shortened V by 6 bases and J by 9 bases, and 12 bases separated the two germline ends. CDR3 in amino acids: CASSYSGGEQFF. The CDR3 coding sequence is TGTGCCAGCAGCTACTCCGGCGGTGAGCAGTTCTTC.

The genes are TRBV7-2 and TRBJ2-7, with 10 bases identical to TRBD2. Germline trimming cut 0 bases from V and 2 bases from J; bases unmatched to any gene: 10. The CDR3 totals 18 residues. From germline, CDR1 is SGHTA and CDR2 FQGNSA. As DNA, the CDR3 is TGTGCCAGCAGCTTAGCGCCTAGCGGGAGATCCACCCCCTACGAGCAGTACTTC. It codes for CASSLAPSGRSTPYEQYF. Based on the CDR3 plus reference TRBV7-2 and TRBJ2-7, the full variable domain is GAGVSQSPSNKVTEKGKDVELRCDPISGHTALYWYRQSLGQGLEFLIYFQGNSAPDKSGLPSDRFSAERTGGSVSTLTIQRTQQEDSAVYLCASSLAPSGRSTPYEQYFGPGTRLTVT.

The J gene is TRBJ2-3, the V gene TRBV7-9, with D hard to call. The V and J ends lost 5 bases and 6 bases respectively, with 9 bases between them. The CDR3 loop spans 12 amino acids. The germline gives CDR1 SEHNR, CDR2 FQNEAQ (reference sequence). CDR3 in amino acids: CASSIPLDTQYF. The DNA for the CDR3 is TGTGCCAGCAGCATTCCCCTGGATACGCAGTATTTT.

The V call is TRBV25-1, the J call TRBJ2-7; 9 nucleotides agree with TRBD1. The ends lost 6 bases at V and 2 bases at J; junction bases unmatched: 11. The CDR3 has 16 amino acids. The germline gives CDR1 MGHDK, CDR2 SYGVNS. Here the CDR3 reads CASSPSGTGRPYEQYF. In DNA, the CDR3 is TGTGCCAGCAGCCCATCCGGGACAGGGAGACCCTACGAGCAGTACTTC.

The chain employs TRBV5-6 and TRBJ1-5; no clear D. Trimming cost V 5 bases and J 0 bases, with 6 bases left between them. Germline CDR1 reads SGHDT; CDR2 reads YYEEEE. This CDR3 spans 13 amino acids. As DNA, the CDR3 is TGTGCCAGCAGTCCAGGTAGCAATCAGCCCCAGCATTTT. Its translation is CASSPGSNQPQHF.

The chain carries TRBV10-3 and TRBJ1-5; TRBD1 aligns across 7 bases. V lost 7 bases and J lost 3; bases outside the gene matches: 3. From germline, CDR1 is ENHRY and CDR2 SYGVKD. CDR3 length: 13 residues. CDR3 in amino acids: CAIKGQFNQPQHF. Here the CDR3 DNA reads TGTGCCATCAAGGGACAGTTCAATCAGCCCCAGCATTTT.

The J gene is TRBJ1-5, the V gene TRBV7-9; 11 nucleotides align to TRBD1. V lost 1 base and J lost 6; bases outside the gene matches: 5. CDR3 length: 16 amino acids. Germline CDR1 and CDR2: SEHNR and FQNEAQ (reference sequence). The CDR3 loop is CASSLGDRGVFQPQHF. In DNA, the CDR3 is TGTGCCAGCAGCTTAGGGGACAGGGGGGTGTTTCAGCCCCAGCATTTT.

This chain links TRBV6-1 with TRBJ2-7, with D unclear. CDR1 is MNHNS and CDR2 is SASEGT in the germline V gene. V was cut by 4 bases and J by 3 bases, with 10 bases left in between. The CDR3 is 13 amino acids. DNA of the CDR3: TGTGCCAGCAGTGTTAGTCCTGACTACGAGCAGTACTTC. Translation: CASSVSPDYEQYF.

The gene calls are TRBV13 and TRBJ2-7; TRBD1 aligns across 7 bases. Germline CDR1 reads PRHDT; CDR2 reads FYEKMQ (reference sequence). This CDR3 has 14 amino acids. J lost 1 base, V lost 5 bases, and 5 bases had no gene match. CDR3: CASSPRQGSYEQYF. The DNA for the CDR3 is TGTGCCAGCAGCCCCAGACAGGGTTCCTACGAGCAGTACTTC. Based on the CDR3 plus reference TRBV13 and TRBJ2-7, the full variable domain is AAGVIQSPRHLIKEKRETATLKCYPIPRHDTVYWYQQGPGQDPQFLISFYEKMQSDKGSIPDRFSAQQFSDYHSELNMSSLELGDSALYFCASSPRQGSYEQYFGPGTRLTVT.

The rearrangement joins TRBV27 to TRBJ2-5; the match to TRBD2 covers 11 bases. The CDR3 sequence is 16 residues long. The V gene's germline CDR1 is MNHEY and CDR2 SMNVEV (reference sequence). V shed 6 bases, J shed 1 base, and the junction held 7 bases outside the gene matches. CDR3 nucleotide sequence: TGTGCCAGCAGGGGGAGACTAGCGGGACCCCAAGAGACCCAGTACTTC. It codes for CASRGRLAGPQETQYF.

V gene TRBV6-2 or TRBV6-3 combines with J gene TRBJ2-5; 8 bases fit TRBD2. Germline CDR1 is MNHEY and CDR2 is SVGEGT. The trim removed 6 bases at V and 3 bases at J, leaving 12 bases unmatched. The CDR3 covers 16 residues. CDR3 nucleotides: TGTGCCAGCAGCTCCCCTTCCGGGGGGGTCGAAGAGACCCAGTACTTC. Protein sequence: CASSSPSGGVEETQYF.

V and J are TRBV7-9 and TRBJ1-4, with D possibly being TRBD1 (6 bases). The CDR3 length is 14 residues. V shed 6 bases and J shed 6 bases, with 14 bases lying between them. Per the germline V gene, CDR1 is SEHNR and CDR2 is FQNEAQ (reference sequence). The CDR3 DNA reads TGTGCCAGCAGTGATGGGGACACGGATGAAAAACTGTTTTTT. Residues: CASSDGDTDEKLFF.